The rows below give T cell receptor beta chains drawn from one sample of a study of identifying expanded T cells in peripheral blood. TCRdb keeps only in-frame clones here, not all; method: immunoSEQ multiplex PCR. The table shows tens of thousands of clones, with 89% occurring only once. The sequenced sample consisted of blood. All receptors come from a person aged 18 to 69 in good health. Both conserved end residues are part of each CDR3.

v_call cdr3_aa
TRBV5-8 CASSLRQAPDTQYF
TRBV11-2 CASSLGGGKGYTF
TRBV5-1 CASSLISLEEQYF
TRBV9 CASSRTVGATEAFF
TRBV7-2 CASSVNSGRSSYEQYF
TRBV28 CASSLSRGREYF
TRBV10-3 CAIGRNTEAFF
TRBV6-5 CASSGGGGTEAFF
TRBV7-9 CASSSQSGTGAFYNSPLHF
TRBV18 CASSLEAGETQYF
TRBV7-2 CASSLGVQAGNTIYF
TRBV7-2 CASTSPTDTQYF
TRBV21-1 CASSKEAAGTRGGTDTQYF
TRBV6-6 CASSSPGDSYEQYF
TRBV2 CASSNRMTNEKLFF
TRBV7-2 CASSLVGTDTQYF
TRBV6-6 CASSLQGGEQYF
TRBV28 CASSSGNTIYF
TRBV6-5 CASSRTGLTDGYTF
TRBV28 CASSHRTSNEQFF
TRBV7-9 CASSFVSGQETQYF
TRBV6-5 CASTAGSETQYF
TRBV9 CASSVAGDRGPTDTQYF
TRBV5-4 CASSFLREIYNEQFF
TRBV25-1 CASSELVTAGETQYF
TRBV6-1 CASSTDGGYGYTF
TRBV7-8 CASSSTGWAYEQYF
TRBV6-5 CASRRGGWDNSPLHF
TRBV2 CASSVLGTQYF
TRBV5-6 CASSLGASVNIQYF
TRBV5-1 CASRTGLAGNYEQYF
TRBV5-8 CASSFGGSAGRYEQYF
TRBV5-6 CASSLLPGKETQYF